This T cell receptor beta chain was identified in a study of shared clonotypes between healthy human individuals. At the level of the study: There were three CD4 naive, three CD4 memory, two CD8 naive and one CD8 memory plates per donor.

V gave up 1 base and J gave up 5 bases, with 16 bases separating them. In germline, CDR1 is SGHRS, CDR2 YFSETQ. CDR3 length: 15 amino acids. Clones were sequenced by immunoSEQ multiplex PCR, and TCRdb holds only the in-frame ones, with some missing. The top ten clones hold approximately 1.6% of a sample with about 2.1 million clones, 80% to 95% of them seen once. Naive CD8 isolation took CD45RO-negative cells positively selected for CCR7 and excluded terminally differentiated effector memory CD45RA+ cells. V and J are TRBV5-1 and TRBJ2-7, with D perhaps TRBD2 (6 bases). The specimen sequenced was naive CD8+ T cells from PBMCs. This TCR came from a man between 18 and 35 years old in good health. Some clones in this sample may be carry-over from other donors' samples. For the CDR3, the DNA is TGCGCCAGCAGCTTGAGGCGGGACGGGCTGGACGAGCAGTACTTC. Encoded protein: CASSLRRDGLDEQYF.